This TCR beta chain is from a study of T cell repertoires in cytomegalovirus infection. Overall study: Shared public TCR beta signatures pointed to both CMV infection and a matching HLA type. General study results and limits: Carriers of CMV plus the relevant HLA were identified by cumulative public TCR beta family frequency. The response measured ex vivo was dominated by TCR beta clonotypes (HLA-C-restricted and CMV-specific).

The CDR3 has 15 residues. Germline V CDR1 and CDR2: SGHRS, YFSETQ. Trimming took off 5 bases at V and 0 bases at J, with 15 bases between the two ends. Worth noting for this clonotype: The target antigen is unknown.

TCRdb itself ran the reads through MiXCR, one entry per CDR3 protein. The table includes 100,000 to 150,000 distinct CDR3 sequences, about 32% detected once. This chain connects TRBV5-1 to TRBJ2-7, with D uncertain. This specimen was CD8+ T cells from cultured PBMCs, taken from culture after CMV antigen stimulation. This TCR was recovered from a human donor in good health (CMV status not recorded). Some clones in this sample may be carry-over from other donors' samples. The CDR3 nucleotides read TGCGCCAGCAGATCGGCGACGGCCAGCTCCTACGAGCAGTACTTC. Its translation is CASRSATASSYEQYF.